This T cell receptor beta chain comes out of a study of T cell responses to AZD1222 COVID-19 vaccine. Only in-frame clones appear in the TCRdb table, and some are missing; sequencing was by immunoSEQ multiplex PCR. The sample has about 150,000 clones, roughly 90% seen once. V dropped 7 bases and J dropped 1; count of bases not matched to a gene: 12. Germline V gene data show CDR1 as SGHTA and CDR2 as FQGNSA. This CDR3 comprises 16 residues. This TCR came from an adult who received the AZD1222 COVID-19 vaccine. The chain combines TRBV7-2 with TRBJ2-7; 8 bases align to TRBD2. The source material was peripheral blood, sampled 28 days after the second AZD1222 dose. CDR3 sequence reads: CASTSDWSSGSYEQYF. The CDR3 bases are TGTGCCAGCACTTCGGATTGGTCTAGCGGGTCCTACGAGCAGTACTTC. Drawing the rest from reference TRBV7-2 and TRBJ2-7, the complete variable domain is GAGVSQSPSNKVTEKGKDVELRCDPISGHTALYWYRQSLGQGLEFLIYFQGNSAPDKSGLPSDRFSAERTGGSVSTLTIQRTQQEDSAVYLCASTSDWSSGSYEQYFGPGTRLTVT.